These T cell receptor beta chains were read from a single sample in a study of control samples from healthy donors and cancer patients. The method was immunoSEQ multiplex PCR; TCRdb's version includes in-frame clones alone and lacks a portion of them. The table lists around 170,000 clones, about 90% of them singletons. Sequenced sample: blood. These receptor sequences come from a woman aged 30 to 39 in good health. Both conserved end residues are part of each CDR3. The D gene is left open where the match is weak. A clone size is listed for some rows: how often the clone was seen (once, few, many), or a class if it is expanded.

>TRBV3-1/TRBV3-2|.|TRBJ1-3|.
TGTGCCAGCAGCCAAGCCCTGACAAGCAGAAACACCATATATTTT
CASSQALTSRNTIYF
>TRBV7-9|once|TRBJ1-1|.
TGCGCCAGCAGCTTAGCTGGGGGCTTGCTGGAAGCTTTCTTT
CASSLAGGLLEAFF
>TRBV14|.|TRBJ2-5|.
TGTGCCAGCAGCCAAAATACCGGGACCTTAGATCAAGAGACCCAGTACTTC
CASSQNTGTLDQETQYF
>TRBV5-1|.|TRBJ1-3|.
TGCGCCAGCAGCCCGGGCGGGGGCTATGGGGGAAACACCATATATTTT
CASSPGGGYGGNTIYF
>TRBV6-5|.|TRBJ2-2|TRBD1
TGTGCCAGCAGGGGACAGGGGCGCACCGGGGAGCTGTTTTTT
CASRGQGRTGELFF
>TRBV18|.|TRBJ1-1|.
TGTGCCAGCTCACCATGGCAGACGTCTGAAGCTTTCTTT
CASSPWQTSEAFF
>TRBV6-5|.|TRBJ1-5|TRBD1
TGTGCCAGCAGTACGGACAGGGGACATCAGCCCCAGCATTTT
CASSTDRGHQPQHF
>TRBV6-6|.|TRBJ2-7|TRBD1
TGTGCCAGTCGAAGGACAGGGGGCGGCTACGAGCAGTACTTC
CASRRTGGGYEQYF
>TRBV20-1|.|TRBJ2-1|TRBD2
TGCAGTGCTAGTAGCGGGTCGAGCTCCTACAATGAGCAGTTCTTC
CSASSGSSSYNEQFF
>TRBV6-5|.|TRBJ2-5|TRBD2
TGTGCCAGCAGCGGCGGGGGGGAGACCCAGTACTTC
CASSGGGETQYF
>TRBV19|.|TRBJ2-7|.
TGTGCCAGTAGTATAATTCTCCAGGGAACTTCCTACGAGCAGTACTTC
CASSIILQGTSYEQYF
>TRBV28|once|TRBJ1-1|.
TGTGCCAGCAGTCCGACGGGGCTGAACACTGAAGCTTTCTTT
CASSPTGLNTEAFF
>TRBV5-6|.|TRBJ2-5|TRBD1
TGTGCCAGCAGCTTGGGGACAGGGTTATTGGAGACCCAGTACTTC
CASSLGTGLLETQYF
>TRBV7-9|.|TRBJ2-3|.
TGTGCCAGCAGCTTAGACACGGCGGGGGATACGCAGTATTTT
CASSLDTAGDTQYF
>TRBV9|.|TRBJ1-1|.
TGTACCAGCAGCGCCAGGACCGGGCCAAGCACTGAAGCTTTCTTT
CTSSARTGPSTEAFF
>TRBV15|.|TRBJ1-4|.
TGTGCCACCAGCAGACCTAGGGGGGATGGTAATGAAAAACTGTTTTTT
CATSRPRGDGNEKLFF
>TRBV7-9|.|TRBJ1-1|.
TGTGCCAGCAGCTTGCGGGACGGTGAAGCTTTCTTT
CASSLRDGEAFF
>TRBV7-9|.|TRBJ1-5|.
TGTGCCAGCAGCTTAGGGGGGTACAATCAGCCCCAGCATTTT
CASSLGGYNQPQHF
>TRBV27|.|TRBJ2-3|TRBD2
TGTGCCAGCAGGCCACTGACCCACGGGGGGACAGATACGCAGTATTTT
CASRPLTHGGTDTQYF
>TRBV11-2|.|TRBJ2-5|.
TGTGCCAGCAGCTTAGGAGAGACCCAGTACTTC
CASSLGETQYF
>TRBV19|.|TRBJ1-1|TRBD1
TGTGCCAGTAGTCTAACAGGGGGGCCAGCTTTCTTT
CASSLTGGPAFF
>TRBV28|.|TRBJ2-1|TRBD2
TGTGCCAGCAGGTCCGGGACTAGTGGCTACAATGAGCAGTTCTTC
CASRSGTSGYNEQFF
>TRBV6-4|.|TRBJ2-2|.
TGTGCCAGCAGTCGGGGTAACACCGGGGAGCTGTTTTTT
CASSRGNTGELFF
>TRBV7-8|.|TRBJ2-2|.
TGTGCCAGCAGCCCCCTCGGGGGGCTGAGGGTTGCCGGGGAGCTGTTTTTT
CASSPLGGLRVAGELFF
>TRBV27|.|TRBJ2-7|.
TGTGCCAGCAGCACTTCAACGGGTCGCTCCTACGAGCAGTACTTC
CASSTSTGRSYEQYF
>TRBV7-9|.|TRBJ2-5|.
TGTGCCTGTAGAGGGCAGGGAGAGACCCAGTACTTC
CACRGQGETQYF
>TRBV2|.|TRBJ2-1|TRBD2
TGTGCCAGCAGTCCCGGACTAGCGGGCTCCTCCTACAATGAGCAGTTCTTC
CASSPGLAGSSYNEQFF
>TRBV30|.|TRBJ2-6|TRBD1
TGTGCCTGGAGCGCAATTAGGGACAGGCGTTCTGGGGCCAACGTCCTGACTTTC
CAWSAIRDRRSGANVLTF
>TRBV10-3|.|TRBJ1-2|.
TGTGCCATCAGTGAGTCGACCGTCTTATCCACCCACTATGGCTACACCTTC
CAISESTVLSTHYGYTF